This entry features one TCR beta chain sequence. The antigen is unknown. Researchers ran the PCR with 60 Vbeta and 13 Jbeta primers. Sequencing was performed with immunoSEQ multiplex PCR; in TCRdb, only in-frame clones are kept and a portion is missing. The sample holds some 150,000 clones; about 60% are singletons and the top ten take 7% to 8.5%. The source of the sample is a study of cytomegalovirus exposure and HLA in healthy donors. Points from the study as a whole: High sensitivity and specificity were reportedly achieved when the classifier diagnosed cytomegalovirus status. With DRB1 most and HLA-C fewest, TCR association rates differed between HLA loci in a later analysis.

The CDR3 consists of 15 residues. Germline V gene lookup returns CDR1 SGHRS and CDR2 YFSETQ. Trimming cost V 0 bases and J 7 bases; bases outside gene matches: 5. Healthy donors of bone marrow made up the group. The TCR was taken from an older woman in good health and CMV-seropositive. The sample comprised PBMCs. This chain joins TRBV5-1 and TRBJ2-1, with TRBD2 matching 9 bases. The CDR3 spells CASSLVSGSWNEQFF. CDR3 sequence (DNA): TGCGCCAGCAGCTTGGTTAGCGGGAGTTGGAATGAGCAGTTCTTC.